These T cell receptor beta chains were read from a single sample in a study of blood T cells in healthy people across ages. TCRdb recomputed calls from the 5' RACE reads with MiXCR, one row per CDR3 protein. The sample has 650,000 to 1,000,000 distinct CDR3 sequences; about 37% are singletons. The sequenced material came from blood. These TCRs come from a man aged 18 to 35 in good health. Both conserved end residues are part of each CDR3. The D gene is left open where the match is weak. Rows give clone size only sometimes, using once, few, many, or a class for an expanded clone.

D gene	V gene	clone size	J gene	CDR3 DNA	CDR3 protein
TRBD1	TRBV25-1	.	TRBJ2-3	TGTGCCAGCAGTGAGGGACAGGGGGAGGGCACAGATACGCAGTATTTT	CASSEGQGEGTDTQYF
.	TRBV4-1	few	TRBJ1-5	TGCGCCAGCAGCCAAGACTGGACAGGCAATCAGCCCCAGCATTTT	CASSQDWTGNQPQHF
.	TRBV4-2	.	TRBJ2-5	TGTGCCAGCAGCCAAGCTTCTAGCTTGGGGGAAGAGACCCAGTACTTC	CASSQASSLGEETQYF
TRBD1	TRBV28	.	TRBJ2-3	TGTGCCAGCGGATACCAGGACAGGGTAAACACAGATACGCAGTATTTT	CASGYQDRVNTDTQYF
TRBD1	TRBV7-9	.	TRBJ1-1	TGTGCCAGCAGCGGACCGGGACAGACGACTGAAGCTTTCTTT	CASSGPGQTTEAFF
.	TRBV4-2	.	TRBJ1-2	TGTGCCAGCAGCCAAGGGGAAACCCCCGGACTCTATGGCTACACCTTC	CASSQGETPGLYGYTF
.	TRBV7-2	.	TRBJ2-5	TGTGCCAGCAGCCAAATGGGGCAGGGGAAAGAGACCCAGTACTTC	CASSQMGQGKETQYF
TRBD1	TRBV7-9	once	TRBJ1-5	TGTGCCAGCAGCCGACAGGGTCCTAGGCAGCCCCGGCATTTT	CASSRQGPRQPRHF
.	TRBV2	.	TRBJ1-4	TGTGCCAGCAGTAGCTCACCGGGACTTACAAATGAAAAACTGTTTTTT	CASSSSPGLTNEKLFF
.	TRBV5-1	.	TRBJ2-1	TGCGCCAGCAGCCGGACAACCCTCTACAATGAGCAGTTCTTC	CASSRTTLYNEQFF
.	TRBV7-3	many	TRBJ2-3	TGTGCCAGCAGCATCGTAGGATACGCAGATACGCAGTATTTT	CASSIVGYADTQYF
TRBD1	TRBV20-1	many	TRBJ2-7	TGCAGTGCTGAGGGACAGGGAACCAACGAGCAGTACTTC	CSAEGQGTNEQYF
.	TRBV30	.	TRBJ2-5	TGTGCCTGGAGGGAGAAGGGTAGAGAGACCCAGTACTTC	CAWREKGRETQYF
.	TRBV20-1	.	TRBJ2-7	TGCAGTGCCAGGTCCCGGACAGCCAATGAGCAGTACTTC	CSARSRTANEQYF
TRBD2	TRBV12-3/TRBV12-4	.	TRBJ2-4	TGTGCCAGCAGTTGGGGGGGACTAGCGGGGGGGCCCGTCAAAAACATTCAGTACTTC	CASSWGGLAGGPVKNIQYF
.	TRBV3-1	.	TRBJ2-7	TGTGCCAGCAGCCAAGATGGGGGGCGACCCTACGAGCAGTACTTC	CASSQDGGRPYEQYF
TRBD2	TRBV20-1	.	TRBJ2-3	TGCAGTGCTGCAGCGGGGGCAGGGGATACGCAGTATTTT	CSAAAGAGDTQYF
.	TRBV9	many	TRBJ2-7	TGTGCCAGCAGCGTAGCAGGGTCCCCTGGGGACGAGCAGTACTTC	CASSVAGSPGDEQYF
TRBD2	TRBV10-3	.	TRBJ2-3	TGTGCCATCAGTCAGACGGGGGGGCCTACAGATACGCAGTATTTT	CAISQTGGPTDTQYF
TRBD2	TRBV4-2	.	TRBJ2-5	TGTGCCAGCAGCCAAACCCAGGGACTAACGGAGACCCAGTACTTC	CASSQTQGLTETQYF
.	TRBV3-1	.	TRBJ2-3	TGTGCCAGCAGGGGGGCGATCACAGATACGCAGTATTTT	CASRGAITDTQYF
.	TRBV5-1	.	TRBJ2-1	TGCGCCAGCACCCTGGGGGCTAACAATGAGCAGTTCTTC	CASTLGANNEQFF
TRBD1	TRBV2	many	TRBJ2-7	TGTGCCAGCAGTACTACTCCGGACAGGGGAATTTACGAGCAGTACTTC	CASSTTPDRGIYEQYF
TRBD1	TRBV9	.	TRBJ1-1	TGTGCCAGCAGCGGACAGGGATCAGGGACTGAAGCTTTCTTT	CASSGQGSGTEAFF
.	TRBV21-1	.	TRBJ1-5	TGTGCCACGAGATCCGGACAGTATAGCAATCAGCCCCAGCATTTT	CATRSGQYSNQPQHF
TRBD2	TRBV15	many	TRBJ2-4	TGTGCCACCAGCAGACCATCGGGGGGGTTAGCCAAAAACATTCAGTACTTC	CATSRPSGGLAKNIQYF
.	TRBV28	many	TRBJ2-1	TGTGCCAGTACTCCCTCGGGGCAGTACGGTGAGCAGTTCTTC	CASTPSGQYGEQFF
.	TRBV7-9	.	TRBJ2-3	TGTGCCAGCAGCCCGGTTGGAAGAGATACGCAGTATTTT	CASSPVGRDTQYF
.	TRBV7-2	few	TRBJ2-6	TGTGCCAGCAGCTACCGTAGGGTATCTGGGGCCAACGTCCTGACTTTC	CASSYRRVSGANVLTF
TRBD1	TRBV6-5	few	TRBJ1-4	TGTGCCAGCAGTTCCCTCGGACAGGGAAATGAAAAACTGTTTTTT	CASSSLGQGNEKLFF
.	TRBV10-3	few	TRBJ2-7	TGTGCCATCAGTGATAGCTCCGAGCAGTACTTC	CAISDSSEQYF
.	TRBV7-2	many	TRBJ2-1	TGTGCCAGCAGCTTGGGGGCATTGGGCTACAATGAGCAGTTCTTC	CASSLGALGYNEQFF
.	TRBV7-6	.	TRBJ1-2	TGTGCCAGCAGCGTAATGCAGGGTGACTATGGCTACACCTTC	CASSVMQGDYGYTF
.	TRBV20-1	.	TRBJ2-5	TGCAGTGCTACCTATGGGGGGAGAGAGACCCAGTACTTC	CSATYGGRETQYF
TRBD2	TRBV7-2	.	TRBJ2-7	TGTGCCAGCAGCCTAAGCGGGGACCCTACCTACGAGCAGTACTTC	CASSLSGDPTYEQYF
.	TRBV15	many	TRBJ2-3	TGTGCCACCAGCAGAGATCGGGGAAAGCTCGATACGCAGTATTTT	CATSRDRGKLDTQYF
TRBD2	TRBV20-1	.	TRBJ2-3	TGCAGTGCTAGAGATTCGACGACTAGCGGGGGGAACTGGCAAGATACGCAGTATTTT	CSARDSTTSGGNWQDTQYF
.	TRBV29-1	.	TRBJ1-1	TGCAGCGTGAACACGATGAACACTGAAGCTTTCTTT	CSVNTMNTEAFF
TRBD1	TRBV12-3/TRBV12-4	.	TRBJ2-1	TGTGCCAGCAGTTTCAACCCCGACAGGGTCAATGAGCAGTTCTTC	CASSFNPDRVNEQFF
TRBD1	TRBV4-1	.	TRBJ1-2	TGCGCCAGCAGCCGAGTATACGGACAGGGGGGCTTTAACTATGGCTACACCTTC	CASSRVYGQGGFNYGYTF
.	TRBV12-3/TRBV12-4	few	TRBJ1-5	TGTGCCAGCAGTTTATCGGATAGCAATCAGCCCCAGCATTTT	CASSLSDSNQPQHF